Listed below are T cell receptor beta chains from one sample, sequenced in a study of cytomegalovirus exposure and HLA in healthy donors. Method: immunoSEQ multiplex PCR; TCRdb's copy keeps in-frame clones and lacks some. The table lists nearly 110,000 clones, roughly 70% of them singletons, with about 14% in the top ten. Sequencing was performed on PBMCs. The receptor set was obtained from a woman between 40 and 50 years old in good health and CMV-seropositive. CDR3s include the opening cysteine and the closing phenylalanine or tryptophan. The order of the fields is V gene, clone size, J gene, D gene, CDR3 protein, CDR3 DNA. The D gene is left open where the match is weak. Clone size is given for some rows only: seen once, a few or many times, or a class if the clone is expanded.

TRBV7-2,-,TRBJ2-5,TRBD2,CAKAGGPQETQYF,TGTGCCAAGGCGGGGGGGCCGCAAGAGACCCAGTACTTC
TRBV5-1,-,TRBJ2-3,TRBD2,CASSWGGGATSTDTQYF,TGCGCCAGCAGCTGGGGCGGGGGTGCCACTAGCACAGATACGCAGTATTTT
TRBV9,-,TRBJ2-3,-,CASSEGGDTDTQYF,TGTGCCAGCAGCGAGGGGGGGGACACAGATACGCAGTATTTT
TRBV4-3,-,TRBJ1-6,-,CASSQDGGYNSPLHF,TGCGCCAGCAGCCAAGACGGGGGCTATAATTCACCCCTCCACTTT
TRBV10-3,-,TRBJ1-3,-,CAMTTGSSGNTIYF,TGTGCCATGACCACAGGCAGCTCTGGAAACACCATATATTTT
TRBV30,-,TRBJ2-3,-,CAWRTHRYTDTQYF,TGTGCCTGGAGGACACATAGATACACAGATACGCAGTATTTT
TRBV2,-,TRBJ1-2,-,CASSPGTQEDYTF,TGTGCCAGCAGTCCCGGGACACAGGAGGACTACACCTTC
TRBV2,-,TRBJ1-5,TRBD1,CASSGTGDSNQPQHF,TGTGCCAGCAGCGGAACAGGGGATAGCAATCAGCCCCAGCATTTT
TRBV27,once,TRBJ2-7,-,CASSSRYEQYF,TGTGCCAGCAGTTCCCGCTACGAGCAGTACTTC
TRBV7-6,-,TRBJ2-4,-,CASSPRTDSYAKNIQYF,TGTGCCAGCAGCCCGAGAACGGATAGCTACGCCAAAAACATTCAGTACTTC
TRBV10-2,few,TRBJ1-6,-,CASRDSYNSPLHF,TGCGCCAGCCGGGACTCCTATAATTCACCCCTCCACTTT
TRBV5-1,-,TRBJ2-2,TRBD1,CASWDSANTGELFF,TGCGCCAGCTGGGACAGTGCGAACACCGGGGAGCTGTTTTTT
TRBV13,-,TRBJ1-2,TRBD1,CASSLGGQRYGYTF,TGTGCCAGCAGCTTAGGGGGACAGCGCTATGGCTACACCTTC
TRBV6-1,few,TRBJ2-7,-,CASSEATYEQYF,TGTGCCAGCAGTGAAGCTACCTACGAGCAGTACTTC
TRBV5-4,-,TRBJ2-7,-,CASSLDRSNPAYEQYF,TGTGCCAGCAGCTTGGACAGGTCCAACCCAGCCTACGAGCAGTACTTC
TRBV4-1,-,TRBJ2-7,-,CASSQPSGTGYSYEQYF,TGCGCCAGCAGCCAACCAAGCGGGACAGGTTATTCCTACGAGCAGTACTTC
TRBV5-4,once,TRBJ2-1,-,CASSLRGIEQFF,TGTGCCAGCAGCTTGAGGGGGATTGAGCAGTTCTTC
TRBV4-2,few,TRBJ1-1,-,CASSQDPGPQGFF,TGTGCCAGCAGCCAAGATCCAGGCCCGCAAGGTTTCTTT
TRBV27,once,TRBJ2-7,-,CASSRQERYEQYF,TGTGCCAGCAGCCGACAGGAACGCTACGAGCAGTACTTC
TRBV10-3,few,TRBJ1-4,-,CAIKPGGGNEKLFF,TGTGCCATCAAGCCGGGGGGCGGGAATGAAAAACTGTTTTTT
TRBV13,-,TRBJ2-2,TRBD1,CASHQQGANTGELFF,TGTGCCAGTCACCAGCAGGGGGCGAACACCGGGGAGCTGTTTTTT
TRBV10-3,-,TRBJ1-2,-,CAISGNPGILDYGYTF,TGTGCCATCAGTGGCAACCCAGGGATTCTAGACTATGGCTACACCTTC
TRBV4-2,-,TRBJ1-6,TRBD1,CASSPGQGGYNSPLHF,TGTGCCAGCAGCCCCGGACAGGGAGGCTATAATTCACCCCTCCACTTT
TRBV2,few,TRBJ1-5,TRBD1,CASSEGQGDQPQHF,TGTGCCAGCAGTGAAGGCCAGGGGGATCAGCCCCAGCATTTT
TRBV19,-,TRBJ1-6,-,CASSEGGPRPLHF,TGTGCCAGTAGTGAGGGGGGGCCTCGACCCCTCCACTTT
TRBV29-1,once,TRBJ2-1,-,CSVGNSFYNEQFF,TGCAGCGTTGGTAACAGCTTCTACAATGAGCAGTTCTTC
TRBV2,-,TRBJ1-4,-,CASSPSGAFEKLFF,TGTGCCAGCAGTCCGAGCGGGGCGTTTGAAAAACTGTTTTTT
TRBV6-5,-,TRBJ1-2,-,CASSYSKLYGYTF,TGTGCCAGCAGTTACAGTAAACTCTATGGCTACACCTTC
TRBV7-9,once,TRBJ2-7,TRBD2,CASTPRGASNEQYF,TGTGCCAGCACCCCGCGGGGGGCTAGCAACGAGCAGTACTTC
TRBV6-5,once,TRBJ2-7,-,CASSYSVGGGSYEQYF,TGTGCCAGCAGTTACTCCGTAGGCGGCGGCTCCTACGAGCAGTACTTC
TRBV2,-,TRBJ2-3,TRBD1,CASTSTPRGRGTDTQYF,TGTGCCAGCACTTCCACACCCAGGGGGCGAGGCACAGATACGCAGTATTTT
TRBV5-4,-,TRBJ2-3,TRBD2,CASSPSRGLSADTQYF,TGTGCCAGCAGCCCCTCTAGGGGACTATCAGCAGATACGCAGTATTTT
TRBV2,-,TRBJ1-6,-,CASIDWTDNSPLHF,TGTGCCAGCATCGACTGGACAGATAATTCACCCCTCCACTTT
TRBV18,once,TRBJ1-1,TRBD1,CASSPVEGAGTEAFF,TGTGCCAGCTCACCCGTGGAGGGGGCGGGCACTGAAGCTTTCTTT
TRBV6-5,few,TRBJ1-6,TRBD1,CASSSVTGGRDSPLHF,TGTGCCAGCAGTTCGGTCACAGGGGGCAGGGATTCACCCCTCCACTTT
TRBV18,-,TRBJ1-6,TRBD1,CASSPGTGDGSPLHF,TGTGCCAGCTCACCCGGGACAGGGGATGGGTCACCCCTCCACTTT
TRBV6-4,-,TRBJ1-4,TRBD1,CASSGPRDRGEKLFF,TGTGCCAGCAGTGGACCGCGGGACAGGGGTGAAAAACTGTTTTTT
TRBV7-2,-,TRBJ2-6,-,CASSLAGTGANVLTF,TGTGCCAGCAGCTTAGCCGGGACAGGGGCCAACGTCCTGACTTTC
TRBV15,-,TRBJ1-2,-,CATSEPGGDYGYTF,TGTGCCACCAGCGAACCGGGGGGCGACTATGGCTACACCTTC
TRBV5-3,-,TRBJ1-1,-,CARSVGANTEAFF,TGTGCCAGAAGCGTTGGGGCGAACACTGAAGCTTTCTTT
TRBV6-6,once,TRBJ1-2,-,CASRDPGGANYGYTF,TGTGCCAGCAGGGACCCCGGGGGGGCCAACTATGGCTACACCTTC
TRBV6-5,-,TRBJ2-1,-,CASSYNLGDEQFF,TGTGCCAGCAGTTACAACCTAGGGGATGAGCAGTTCTTC
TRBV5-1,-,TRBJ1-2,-,CASSLGNTGTAGYTF,TGCGCCAGCAGCTTGGGTAACACAGGGACGGCTGGCTACACCTTC
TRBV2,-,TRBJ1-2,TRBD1,CASSDKPHRGESYTF,TGTGCCAGCAGTGATAAACCCCACAGGGGAGAGAGCTACACCTTC
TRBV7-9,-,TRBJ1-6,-,CASSPPREFNSPLHF,TGTGCCAGCAGCCCCCCCCGGGAATTTAATTCACCCCTCCACTTT